One sample yielded the 18 T cell receptor beta chains listed below, sequenced in a study of OX40 agonist ivuxolimab in advanced cancers. The protocol was immunoSEQ multiplex PCR, while the TCRdb copy is restricted to in-frame clones and leaves out a portion. The table records under 35,000 clones, around 80% of them present only once. The source material was CD4+ or CD8+ T cells sorted from blood, sampled in a trial of the OX40 agonist ivuxolimab. The receptors come from an adult with an advanced solid tumor such as melanoma, head and neck, liver or kidney cancer.

The J gene is TRBJ2-3, the V gene TRBV4-1; 9 bases match TRBD2. V shed 0 bases and J 0 bases; nucleotides not matched to a gene: 13. Germline V gene data show CDR1 as MGHRA and CDR2 as YSYEKL. The CDR3 runs to 20 residues. CDR3 DNA: TGCGCCAGCAGCCAAGATTATATCGTCCTAGCGGGGTCTAGCACAGATACGCAGTATTTT. Amino acid sequence: CASSQDYIVLAGSSTDTQYF.

The V call is TRBV6-1, the J call TRBJ1-1, with TRBD1 matching over 10 bases. The CDR3 length is 13 residues. The germline gives CDR1 MNHNS, CDR2 SASEGT. Trimming removed 8 bases from V and 4 bases from J; junction bases left unmatched: 4. As DNA, the CDR3 is TGTGCCAGCCGGGGACAGGGGATCACTGAAGCTTTCTTT. Translation: CASRGQGITEAFF.

The chain couples TRBV15 to TRBJ1-4, with 10 bases identical to TRBD1. The CDR3 is made up of 18 amino acids. V was pared by 0 bases and J by 1 base, with 5 bases of the junction left unmatched. The germline CDR1 and CDR2 sequences are LNHNV and YYDKDF (reference sequence). CDR3: CATSRDGTGELTNEKLFF. CDR3 bases: TGTGCCACCAGCAGAGATGGGACAGGGGAACTAACTAATGAAAAACTGTTTTTT. Supplemented by reference TRBV15 and TRBJ1-4, the full variable domain reads DAMVIQNPRYQVTQFGKPVTLSCSQTLNHNVMYWYQQKSSQAPKLLFHYYDKDFNNEADTPDNFQSRRPNTSFCFLDIRSPGLGDTAMYLCATSRDGTGELTNEKLFFGSGTQLSVL.

The J gene is TRBJ1-1, the V gene TRBV14; D gene ambiguous. The CDR3 length is 12 residues. Trimming pared 0 bases from V and 10 bases from J, leaving 9 bases between. CDR1 and CDR2 (germline): SGHDN, FVKESK. CDR3 protein: CASSQEGRVAFF. The CDR3 bases are TGTGCCAGCAGCCAAGAGGGTAGAGTAGCTTTCTTT.

This clone was counted only a few times. The rearrangement joins TRBV9 to TRBJ2-7; 7 nucleotides agree with TRBD1. Germline lookup yields CDR1 SGDLS and CDR2 YYNGEE. The CDR3 has 14 amino acids. V was pared by 4 bases and J by 3 bases, with 7 bases of the junction left unmatched. The DNA for the CDR3 is TGTGCCAGCAGCCCCAGGGGGACACACTACGAGCAGTACTTC. This sequence encodes CASSPRGTHYEQYF.

The chain carries TRBV6-1 and TRBJ2-5; 8 positions agree with TRBD2. Losses at the gene ends were 5 bases for V and 5 bases for J; bases not matched to a gene: 7. CDR1 is MNHNS, CDR2 SASEGT, per germline. This CDR3 region has 14 residues. The CDR3 DNA reads TGTGCCAGCAGTCCGAGCGGGGGTTGGGAGACCCAGTACTTC. It yields the protein CASSPSGGWETQYF.

The chain recombines TRBV29-1 with TRBJ2-5; the D gene is possibly TRBD2 (5 bases). The closer fit of TRBJ2-7 to the DNA end suggests the J call may be wrong. The germline V gene encodes CDR1 SQVTM and CDR2 ANQGSEA. The CDR3 totals 12 residues. The CDR3, as DNA: TGCAGCGTTGGGACTGACTCCTACGAGCAGTACTTC. It codes for CSVGTDSYEQYF.

CDR3 in DNA: TGTGCCAGCAGTTTACTAGCGGGGGGGCCGGCAGATACGCAGTATTTT. Protein sequence: CASSLLAGGPADTQYF. The V call is TRBV28, the J call TRBJ2-3, with 12 bases fitting TRBD2. The V segment lost 2 bases and the J segment 4 bases; nucleotides outside the gene matches: 4. The V gene's germline CDR1 is MDHEN and CDR2 SYDVKM. This CDR3 contains 16 residues.

This rearrangement joins TRBV19 to TRBJ2-1, with TRBD2 identical over 15 bases. This CDR3 contains 18 residues. The germline gives CDR1 LNHDA, CDR2 SQIVND (reference sequence). J was trimmed by 4 bases and V by 6 bases; bases with no gene match: 10. CDR3 protein: CASRSGLAGGRGYNEQFF. The CDR3 DNA sequence: TGTGCCAGTAGGTCGGGACTAGCGGGGGGTCGCGGATACAATGAGCAGTTCTTC.

The rearrangement uses TRBV19 and TRBJ1-1; TRBD1 might be the D (6 bases). Trimming took off 3 bases at V and 11 bases at J, with 13 bases between the two ends. Germline V gene sequence: CDR1 LNHDA, CDR2 SQIVND (reference sequence). This CDR3 region has 12 residues. The CDR3 protein is CASSIRQEKAFF. DNA of the CDR3: TGTGCCAGTAGTATTCGACAGGAAAAGGCTTTCTTT.

The rearrangement links TRBV4-2 to TRBJ1-1, with 8 bases fitting TRBD1. From germline, CDR1 is LGHNA and CDR2 YNFKEQ. The ends lost 4 bases at V and 1 base at J; junction bases unmatched: 2. This CDR3 comprises 14 residues. This CDR3 reads CASSLTGGNTEAFF. DNA for the CDR3: TGTGCCAGCAGCCTCACAGGGGGGAACACTGAAGCTTTCTTT.

V gene TRBV28 combines with J gene TRBJ2-7; 8 bases line up with TRBD1. This CDR3 has 15 amino acids. From germline, CDR1 is MDHEN and CDR2 SYDVKM. V trimming: 7 bases; J trimming: 1 base; junction bases outside the gene matches: 9. The CDR3 protein is CASTGRGTGSYEQYF. The CDR3 coding sequence is TGTGCCAGCACCGGCCGAGGGACAGGATCCTACGAGCAGTACTTC.

CDR3 DNA sequence: TGTGCCAGCAGCTTACCACTAGCCTACAATGAGCAGTTCTTC. Translation gives CASSLPLAYNEQFF. The chain uses TRBV7-9 and TRBJ2-1; tentatively, D is TRBD2 (5 bases). V lost 2 bases to trimming and J lost 2 bases, with 7 bases between them. There are 14 residues in the CDR3. From germline, CDR1 is SEHNR and CDR2 FQNEAQ (reference sequence).

The chain links TRBV7-9 to TRBJ1-1; no clear D. The CDR3 is 15 amino acids. The germline gives CDR1 SEHNR, CDR2 FQNEAQ (reference sequence). The V and J ends lost 5 bases and 11 bases respectively, with 24 bases between them. The CDR3 DNA sequence: TGTGCCAGCAGCCAAATAATGTCCGGGCAAGGGAGCGCTTTCTTT. Protein sequence: CASSQIMSGQGSAFF.

This clone was seen more than once but under ten times. The chain carries TRBV10-2 and TRBJ1-1; D perhaps matches TRBD1 (6 bases). Per germline, CDR1 WSHSY and CDR2 SAAADI. The V gene lost 7 bases and the J gene lost 3 bases, with 9 bases spanning the gap. This CDR3 contains 12 residues. CDR3 residues: CASNKGDTEAFF. The DNA for the CDR3 is TGCGCCAGCAATAAGGGGGACACTGAAGCTTTCTTT.

V usage is TRBV30 and J usage is TRBJ2-7; D is perhaps TRBD1 (6 bases). V lost 2 bases, J lost 7 bases, and 18 bases lay in between. This CDR3 spans 14 amino acids. Germline loops: CDR1 GTSNPN, CDR2 SVGIG (reference sequence). CDR3 nucleotides: TGTGCCTGGAGTAGGGCAGGGGCCTTGCGGGAGCAGTACTTC. Protein product: CAWSRAGALREQYF.

The rearrangement joins TRBV15 to TRBJ2-3; 9 bases align to TRBD1. V dropped 8 bases and J dropped 5; count of bases not matched to a gene: 5. The CDR3 runs 13 residues. The germline gives CDR1 LNHNV, CDR2 YYDKDF (reference sequence). Written as DNA, the CDR3 is TGTGCCACCGTTGGACAGGGGAGAGATACGCAGTATTTT. It translates to CATVGQGRDTQYF.

V and J are TRBV28 and TRBJ2-7; D unclear. The CDR3 runs 17 residues. Trimming took 1 base from V and 1 from J, leaving 17 bases between them. CDR1 is MDHEN and CDR2 is SYDVKM in the germline V gene. This chain's CDR3 is CASSLYIIPDLSYEQYF. The CDR3 nucleotides read TGTGCCAGCAGTTTATACATTATCCCCGACCTTTCCTACGAGCAGTACTTC. Variable domain in full (rest from reference TRBV28 and TRBJ2-7): DVKVTQSSRYLVKRTGEKVFLECVQDMDHENMFWYRQDPGLGLRLIYFSYDVKMKEKGDIPEGYSVSREKKERFSLILESASTNQTSMYLCASSLYIIPDLSYEQYFGPGTRLTVT.